A selection of T cell receptor beta chains follows, all from one sample in a study of OX40 agonist ivuxolimab in advanced cancers. The repertoire was sequenced with immunoSEQ multiplex PCR; TCRdb's copy has only in-frame clones and lacks some. The sample records about 95,000 clones, around 90% being singletons. The sequences come from CD4+ or CD8+ T cells sorted from blood, collected in a trial of the OX40 agonist ivuxolimab. The receptors originated from an adult with an advanced solid tumor such as melanoma, head and neck, liver or kidney cancer. Each CDR3 is given with its conserved first and last residue. D genes are given only for firm matches. Clone size is stated in some rows and not others, as once, few, many or a class when expanded.

D	length	V	size	J	DNA	CDR3
TRBD1	15	TRBV18	-	TRBJ2-7	TGTGCCAGCTCACTATCGACAGGGGCTCCCTACGAGCAGTACTTC	CASSLSTGAPYEQYF
TRBD1	16	TRBV25-1	-	TRBJ2-3	TGTGCCAGCACCTACGGACAGGGGGTGGGCACAGATACGCAGTATTTT	CASTYGQGVGTDTQYF
-	17	TRBV7-5	-	TRBJ2-1	TGTGCCAGAAGCTTAGTATTAGCGGGAATATCCTACAATGAGCAGTTCTTC	CARSLVLAGISYNEQFF
-	16	TRBV27	-	TRBJ2-1	TGTGCCAGCAGTTTAAAAGTGTTTCCCTCCTACAATGAGCAGTTCTTC	CASSLKVFPSYNEQFF
-	13	TRBV28	once	TRBJ1-2	TGTGCCAGCAGTTTACAACACGGAGATGGCTACACCTTC	CASSLQHGDGYTF
-	11	TRBV29-1	-	TRBJ2-3	TGCAGCGTTGGGGCCTTAGGTACGCAGTATTTT	CSVGALGTQYF
TRBD2	15	TRBV19	-	TRBJ2-3	TGTGCCAGTAGTCTACTAGCGGAAAGCACAGATACGCAGTATTTT	CASSLLAESTDTQYF
-	14	TRBV5-6	-	TRBJ2-7	TGTGCCAGCAGCTACCGGGCCATCTCCTACGAGCAGTACTTC	CASSYRAISYEQYF
-	14	TRBV5-1	-	TRBJ2-7	TGCGCCAGCAGCTTGGAACTCCGCTCCTACGAGCAGTACTTC	CASSLELRSYEQYF
-	16	TRBV4-1	-	TRBJ2-2	TGCGCCAGCAGACTTGGGGGCAGCGACCACACCGGGGAGCTGTTTTTT	CASRLGGSDHTGELFF
-	14	TRBV18	-	TRBJ2-7	TGTGCCAGCTCACCACAGCCGGTGTCCTACGAGCAGTACTTC	CASSPQPVSYEQYF
-	13	TRBV28	-	TRBJ2-1	TGTGCCAGCAGGGGACAAGTCTACAATGAGCAGTTCTTC	CASRGQVYNEQFF
-	17	TRBV4-2	-	TRBJ2-2	TGTGCCAGCAGCCAAGATGGTGGGGGGGCGAGCACCGGGGAGCTGTTTTTT	CASSQDGGGASTGELFF
-	13	TRBV18	once	TRBJ2-1	TGTGCCAGCTCACTCACCCGTGACAATGAGCAGTTCTTC	CASSLTRDNEQFF
-	14	TRBV5-1	-	TRBJ2-7	TGCGCCAGCAGCCAGGGGACCACCTACTACGAGCAGTACTTC	CASSQGTTYYEQYF
-	19	TRBV28	-	TRBJ2-3	TGTGCCAGCAGTCCCGGGACTCCCCTTTGGGCACTTAGCACAGATACGCAGTATTTT	CASSPGTPLWALSTDTQYF
-	14	TRBV28	-	TRBJ2-1	TGTGCCAGCAGTTTGCCGCTGGGTAGGAATGAGCAGTTCTTC	CASSLPLGRNEQFF
-	14	TRBV7-9	-	TRBJ2-3	TGTGCCAGCCAGGGGGGGGTAGGCACAGATACGCAGTATTTT	CASQGGVGTDTQYF
-	13	TRBV28	-	TRBJ1-2	TGTGCCAGCAGTTTAATAGGAAATAATGGCTACACCTTC	CASSLIGNNGYTF
-	11	TRBV28	-	TRBJ1-4	TGTGCCAGCAGTTCCCTGGGAAAACTGTTTTTT	CASSSLGKLFF
TRBD1	13	TRBV9	-	TRBJ2-1	TGTGCCAGCAGCGTATGGGGGACAGGTGAGCAGTTCTTC	CASSVWGTGEQFF
-	15	TRBV28	once	TRBJ2-1	TGTGCCAGCAGAGCGTTTGGAGGCTCCTACAATGAGCAGTTCTTC	CASRAFGGSYNEQFF
-	14	TRBV27	-	TRBJ1-1	TGTGCCAGCAGGGTCAGGCTATCGAACACTGAAGCTTTCTTT	CASRVRLSNTEAFF
-	14	TRBV11-3	few	TRBJ2-7	TGTGCCAGCAGCAGGGCAGACAAGTCCTACGAGCAGTACTTC	CASSRADKSYEQYF
-	13	TRBV28	-	TRBJ2-5	TGTGCCAGCAGTTTCCCTAGCGCCGAGACCCAGTACTTC	CASSFPSAETQYF
TRBD1	15	TRBV14	-	TRBJ1-2	TGTGCCAGCAGCCTTCGGACAGGGGGCCCCTATGGCTACACCTTC	CASSLRTGGPYGYTF
-	15	TRBV15	-	TRBJ2-5	TGTGCCACCAGCAGACCTAGTGGGGGGCTTGAGACCCAGTACTTC	CATSRPSGGLETQYF
-	14	TRBV11-2	-	TRBJ2-4	TGTGCCAGCAGCTTAGTCGGACAGAAAAACATTCAGTACTTC	CASSLVGQKNIQYF
-	15	TRBV5-1	-	TRBJ2-2	TGCGCCAGCAGCTTGCGAGTGGAGGGGACCGGGGAGCTGTTTTTT	CASSLRVEGTGELFF
TRBD2	15	TRBV19	-	TRBJ2-3	TGTGCCAGTAGGGAGGCGGGAGGGCCGAGAGATACGCAGTATTTT	CASREAGGPRDTQYF